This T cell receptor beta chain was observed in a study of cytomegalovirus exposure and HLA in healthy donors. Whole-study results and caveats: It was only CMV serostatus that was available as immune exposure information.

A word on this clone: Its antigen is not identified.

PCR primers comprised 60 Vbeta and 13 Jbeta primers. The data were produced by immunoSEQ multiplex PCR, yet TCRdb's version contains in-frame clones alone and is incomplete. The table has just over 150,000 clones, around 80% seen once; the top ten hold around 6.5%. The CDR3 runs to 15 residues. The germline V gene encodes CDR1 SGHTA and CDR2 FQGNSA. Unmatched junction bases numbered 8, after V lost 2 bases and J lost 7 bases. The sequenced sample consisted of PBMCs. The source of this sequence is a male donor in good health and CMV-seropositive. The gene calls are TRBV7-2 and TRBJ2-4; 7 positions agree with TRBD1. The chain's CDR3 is CASSLNSGQPNIQYF. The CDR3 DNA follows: TGTGCCAGCAGCTTAAATTCGGGACAGCCCAACATTCAGTACTTC.